This TCR beta chain was sequenced in a study of cytotoxic CD8 clonotypes in ibrutinib-treated CLL. Study in general: The response samples were taken once patients had been treated for a median of approximately 13 months, range 6 to 36.

The V and J ends lost 2 bases and 1 base respectively, with 8 bases between them. The CDR3 has 15 residues. The germline V gene has CDR1 MGHDK and CDR2 SYGVNS. Study conclusions and caveats: Clonality climbed at ibrutinib response, then dropped toward baseline at progression.

The assay was immunoSEQ multiplex PCR, and TCRdb's table has in-frame clones only and misses some. The data hold 200,000 to 250,000 clones, with about three quarters observed a single time. Details on this clone: Its antigen remains unidentified.

The sequences come from PBMCs, collected after 12 months of ibrutinib treatment. The TCR sequence derives from a human donor with chronic lymphocytic leukemia. The gene calls are TRBV25-1 and TRBJ2-2; no clear D gene. The CDR3 loop reads CASSETGVNTGELFF. The CDR3 nucleotides read TGTGCCAGCAGTGAAACTGGGGTGAACACCGGGGAGCTGTTTTTT. The full variable domain, with the rest looked up from reference TRBV25-1 and TRBJ2-2, is EADIYQTPRYLVIGTGKKITLECSQTMGHDKMYWYQQDPGMELHLIHYSYGVNSTEKGDLSSESTVSRIRTEHFPLTLESARPSHTSQYLCASSETGVNTGELFFGEGSRLTVL.